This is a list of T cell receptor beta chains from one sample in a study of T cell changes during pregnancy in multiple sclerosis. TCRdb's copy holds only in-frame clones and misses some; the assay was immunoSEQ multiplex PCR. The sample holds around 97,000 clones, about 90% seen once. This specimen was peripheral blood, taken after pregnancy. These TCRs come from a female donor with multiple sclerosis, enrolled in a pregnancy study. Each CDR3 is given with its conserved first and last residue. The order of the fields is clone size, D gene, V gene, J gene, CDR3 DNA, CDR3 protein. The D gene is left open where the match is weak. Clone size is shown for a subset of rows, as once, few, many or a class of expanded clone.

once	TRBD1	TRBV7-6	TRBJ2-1	TGTGCCAGCAGCTTACTGTCGACAGGGGGGAATTGGGGCAATGAGCAGTTCTTC	CASSLLSTGGNWGNEQFF
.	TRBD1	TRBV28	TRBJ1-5	TGTGCCAGCAGTTTATGGATTGATCAGGGGGATCAGCCCCAGCATTTT	CASSLWIDQGDQPQHF
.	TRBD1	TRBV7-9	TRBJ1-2	TGTGCCAGCAGCAGCGGGACAGGAACTAACTATGGCTACACCTTC	CASSSGTGTNYGYTF
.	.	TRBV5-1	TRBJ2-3	TGCGCCAGCAGCTTGGCCCTGGCGGGGGCCCTCCGGGATACGCAGTATTTT	CASSLALAGALRDTQYF
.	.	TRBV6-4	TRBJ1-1	TGTGCCAGCAGGGAACAGGGTTGGGCCACTGAAGCTTTCTTT	CASREQGWATEAFF
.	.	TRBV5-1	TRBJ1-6	TGCGCCAGCAGCTTGGCTACAGGGTCGGGGAATTCACCCCTCCACTTT	CASSLATGSGNSPLHF
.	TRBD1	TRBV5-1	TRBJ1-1	TGCGCCAGCAGACGCGACTCGCCAGGGGGCCTTAACACTGAAGCTTTCTTT	CASRRDSPGGLNTEAFF
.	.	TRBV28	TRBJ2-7	TGTGCCAGCAGTTTTTCATGGTTCTCGAACACCTACGAGCAGTACTTC	CASSFSWFSNTYEQYF
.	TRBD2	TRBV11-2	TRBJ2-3	TGTGCCAGCAGAATAGCGGGAGGGACAGGAGATACGCAGTATTTT	CASRIAGGTGDTQYF
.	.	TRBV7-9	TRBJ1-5	TGTGCCAGCAGCCCCGGGGGAGGCAATCAGCCCCAGCATTTT	CASSPGGGNQPQHF
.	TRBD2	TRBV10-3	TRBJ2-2	TGTGCCACCCGACGGGGGGGAAGGGACACCGGGGAGCTGTTTTTT	CATRRGGRDTGELFF
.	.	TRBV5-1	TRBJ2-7	TGCGCCAGCAGCCCCTTGGGAGTGTCCTCTCAAGAGCAGTACTTC	CASSPLGVSSQEQYF
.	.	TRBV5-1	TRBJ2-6	TGCGCCAGCAGCTTAAAGGGTAGCGCTAGCTCTGGGGCCAACGTCCTGACTTTC	CASSLKGSASSGANVLTF
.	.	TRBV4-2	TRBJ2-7	TGTGCCAGCAGCCAAGAACTCGTACCCTACGAGCAGTACTTC	CASSQELVPYEQYF
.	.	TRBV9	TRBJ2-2	TGTGCCAGCAGCCTTACAGGGTTTTCCGGGGAGCTGTTTTTT	CASSLTGFSGELFF
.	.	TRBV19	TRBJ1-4	TGTGCCACCCGACAGGCCTATAATGAAAAACTGTTTTTT	CATRQAYNEKLFF
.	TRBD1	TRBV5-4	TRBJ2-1	TGTGCCAGCAGCCACGGGACAGGGGGCTGGGATGAGCAGTTCTTC	CASSHGTGGWDEQFF
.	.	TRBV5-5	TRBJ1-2	TGTGCCAGCAGCTATTTGGGGGGTAACTATGGCTACACCTTC	CASSYLGGNYGYTF
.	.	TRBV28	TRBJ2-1	TGTGCCAGCAGTTTACTACTAGTACGTAGAGATGAGCAGTTCTTC	CASSLLLVRRDEQFF
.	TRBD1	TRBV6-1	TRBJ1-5	TGTGCCAGCAGTGTCGCGACAGGGAGACGCAATCAGCCCCAGCATTTT	CASSVATGRRNQPQHF
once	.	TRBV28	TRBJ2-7	TGTGCCAGCACTGACGGTTGGGGGCGCGCCTACGAGCAGTACTTC	CASTDGWGRAYEQYF
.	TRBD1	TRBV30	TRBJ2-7	TGTGCCTGGAGTGTACGGGGACAGGGCTTCGAGCAGTACTTC	CAWSVRGQGFEQYF
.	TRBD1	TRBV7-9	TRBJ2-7	TGTGCCAGCAGCTTAGTGGCACAGGGGGGATACGAGCAGTACTTC	CASSLVAQGGYEQYF
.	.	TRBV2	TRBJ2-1	TGTGCCAGCAGTAGCCCTAAAAGCGGTATTGGTAGTAGAACTTACAATGAGCAGTTCTTC	CASSSPKSGIGSRTYNEQFF
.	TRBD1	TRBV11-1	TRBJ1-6	TGTGCCAGCAGCTTAGAGACAGGGAACTCACCCCTCCACTTT	CASSLETGNSPLHF
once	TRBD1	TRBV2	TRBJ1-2	TGTGCCAAAAAGGGGGCGCCGCATGGCTACACCTTC	CAKKGAPHGYTF
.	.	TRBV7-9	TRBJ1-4	TGTGCCAGCACTGAGGGAGGTAATGAAAAACTGTTTTTT	CASTEGGNEKLFF
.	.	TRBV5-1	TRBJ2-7	TGCGCCAGCAGCTTGGAAGGCCAGGGGTTTGCGTACTTC	CASSLEGQGFAYF
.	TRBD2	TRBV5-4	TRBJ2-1	TGTGCCAGCAGCTTGGGGGGACTAGCGGACAATGAGCAGTTCTTC	CASSLGGLADNEQFF
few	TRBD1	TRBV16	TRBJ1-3	TGTGCCAGCAGCCAAGCAGGGGGGAACACCATATATTTT	CASSQAGGNTIYF
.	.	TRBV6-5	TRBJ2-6	TGTGCCAGCAGCCGGACCGCGTCAGGGACCAACGTCCTGACTTTC	CASSRTASGTNVLTF
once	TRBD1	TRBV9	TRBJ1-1	TGTGCCAGCAGCGTAGGTGTATCGGGAGGGGGCGAGGTCACTGAAGCTTTCTTT	CASSVGVSGGGEVTEAFF
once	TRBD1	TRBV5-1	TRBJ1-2	TGCGCCAGCAGCTTGCCTCCTGGGGGACAGACACGCGCGGGCTATGGCTACACCTTC	CASSLPPGGQTRAGYGYTF
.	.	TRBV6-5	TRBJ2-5	TGTGCCAGCAGTTCCTACCGGGGTCCGGAGACCCAGTACTTC	CASSSYRGPETQYF
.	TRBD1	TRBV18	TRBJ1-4	TGTGCCAGCTCACCCCGGACAGGGGATGAAAAACTGTTTTTT	CASSPRTGDEKLFF
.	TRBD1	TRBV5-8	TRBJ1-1	TGTGCCAGCAGCTTCGACAGGGTTACTGAAGCTTTCTTT	CASSFDRVTEAFF
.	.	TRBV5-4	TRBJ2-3	TGTGCCAGCAGCTTGTACGGGTTTAGCACAGATACGCAGTATTTT	CASSLYGFSTDTQYF
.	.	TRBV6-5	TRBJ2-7	TGTGCCAGCAGTTACGGTTCGGGTGTCTCCTACGAGCAGTACTTC	CASSYGSGVSYEQYF
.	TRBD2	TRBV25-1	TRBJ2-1	TGTGCCAGCAGTCGACTAGCGGGAGGGTTGATCACCTACAATGAGCAGTTCTTC	CASSRLAGGLITYNEQFF
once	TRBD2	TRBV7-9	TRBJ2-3	TGTGCCAGCAGCTTAACCGGGACTACCACAGATACGCAGTATTTT	CASSLTGTTTDTQYF